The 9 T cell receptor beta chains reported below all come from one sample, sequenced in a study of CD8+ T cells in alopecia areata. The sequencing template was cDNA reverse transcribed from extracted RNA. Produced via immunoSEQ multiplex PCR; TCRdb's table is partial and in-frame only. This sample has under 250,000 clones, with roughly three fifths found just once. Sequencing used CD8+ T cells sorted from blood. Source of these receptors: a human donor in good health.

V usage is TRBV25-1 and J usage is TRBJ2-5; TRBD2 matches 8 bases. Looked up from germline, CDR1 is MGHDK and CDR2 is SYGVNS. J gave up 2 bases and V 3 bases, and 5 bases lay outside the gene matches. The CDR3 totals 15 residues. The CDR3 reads CASSEVTSGQETQYF. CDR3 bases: TGTGCCAGCAGTGAGGTTACTAGCGGACAAGAGACCCAGTACTTC.

In nucleotides, the CDR3 is TGTGCCAGCAGTGAACCGGGACAGGGCCCATATAGCAATCAGCCCCAGCATTTT. Amino acid sequence: CASSEPGQGPYSNQPQHF. The genes are TRBV2 and TRBJ1-5; TRBD1 matches 9 bases. This CDR3 contains 18 residues. With 2 bases clipped from V and 0 bases from J, the junction kept 8 bases outside the gene matches. CDR1 and CDR2 from the germline V gene are SNHLY and FYNNEI.

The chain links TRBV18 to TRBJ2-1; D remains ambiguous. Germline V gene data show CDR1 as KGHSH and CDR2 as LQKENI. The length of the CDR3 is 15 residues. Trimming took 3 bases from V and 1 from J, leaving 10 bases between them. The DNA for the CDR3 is TGTGCCAGCTCACCTAGGGAAAAATCCTACAATGAGCAGTTCTTC. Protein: CASSPREKSYNEQFF.

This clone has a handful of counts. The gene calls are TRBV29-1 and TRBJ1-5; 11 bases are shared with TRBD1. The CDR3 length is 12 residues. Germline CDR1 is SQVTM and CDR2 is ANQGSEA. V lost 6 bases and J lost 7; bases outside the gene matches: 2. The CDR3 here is CSVGQGAQPQHF. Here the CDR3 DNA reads TGCAGCGTAGGACAGGGGGCGCAGCCCCAGCATTTT. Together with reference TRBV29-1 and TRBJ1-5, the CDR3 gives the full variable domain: SAVISQKPSRDICQRGTSLTIQCQVDSQVTMMFWYRQQPGQSLTLIATANQGSEATYESGFVIDKFPISRPNLTFSTLTVSNMSPEDSSIYLCSVGQGAQPQHFGDGTRLSIL.

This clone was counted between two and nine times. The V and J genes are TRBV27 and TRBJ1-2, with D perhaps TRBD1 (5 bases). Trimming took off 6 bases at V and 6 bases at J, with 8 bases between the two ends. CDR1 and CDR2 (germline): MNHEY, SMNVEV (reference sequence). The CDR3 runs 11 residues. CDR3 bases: TGTGCCAGCAGGCTGGGACATGGCTACACCTTC. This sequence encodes CASRLGHGYTF.

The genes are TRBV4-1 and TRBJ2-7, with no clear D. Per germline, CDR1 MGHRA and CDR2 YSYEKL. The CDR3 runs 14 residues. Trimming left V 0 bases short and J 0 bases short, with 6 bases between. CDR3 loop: CASSQDRSSYEQYF. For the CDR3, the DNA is TGCGCCAGCAGCCAAGACAGGAGCTCCTACGAGCAGTACTTC.

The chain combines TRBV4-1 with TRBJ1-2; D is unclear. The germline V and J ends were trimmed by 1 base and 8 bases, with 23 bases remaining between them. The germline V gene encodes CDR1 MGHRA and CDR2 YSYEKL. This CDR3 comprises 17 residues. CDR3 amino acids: CASSQGMVVGRCGGYTF. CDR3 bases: TGCGCCAGCAGCCAAGGAATGGTAGTAGGGCGCTGTGGGGGCTACACCTTC.

CDR3 residues: CASSVEGRSNQPQHF. CDR3 nucleotide sequence: TGTGCCAGCAGCGTAGAGGGCAGGAGCAATCAGCCCCAGCATTTT. The V and J genes are TRBV9 and TRBJ1-5, with D unclear. CDR1 SGDLS and CDR2 YYNGEE come from the germline V gene. V was clipped by 0 bases and J by 1 base, with 8 bases between them. The CDR3 is 15 residues long.

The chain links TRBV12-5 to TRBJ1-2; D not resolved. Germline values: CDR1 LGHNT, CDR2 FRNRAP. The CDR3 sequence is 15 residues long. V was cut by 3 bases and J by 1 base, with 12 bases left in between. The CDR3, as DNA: TGTGCTAGTGGTTTTGGCCAGAGTTATAACTATGGCTACACCTTC. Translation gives CASGFGQSYNYGYTF.